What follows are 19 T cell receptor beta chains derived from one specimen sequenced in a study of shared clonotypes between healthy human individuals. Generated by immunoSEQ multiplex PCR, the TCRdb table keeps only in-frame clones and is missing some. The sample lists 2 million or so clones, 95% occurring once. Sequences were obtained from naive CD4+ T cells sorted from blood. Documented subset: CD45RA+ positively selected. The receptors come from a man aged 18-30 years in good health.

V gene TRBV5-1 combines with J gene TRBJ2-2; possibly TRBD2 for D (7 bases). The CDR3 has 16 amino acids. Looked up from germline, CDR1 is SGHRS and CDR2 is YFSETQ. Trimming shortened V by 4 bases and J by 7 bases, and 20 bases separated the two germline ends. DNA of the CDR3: TGCGCCAGCAGCCCCTCTCCGGGGGGCCACGGCGGGGAGCTGTTTTTT. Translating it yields CASSPSPGGHGGELFF.

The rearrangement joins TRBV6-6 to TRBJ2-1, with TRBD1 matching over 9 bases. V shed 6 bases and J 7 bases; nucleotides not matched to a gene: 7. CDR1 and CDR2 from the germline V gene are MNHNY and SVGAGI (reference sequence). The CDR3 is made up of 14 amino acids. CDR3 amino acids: CASSWTGVGNEQFF. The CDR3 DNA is TGTGCCAGCAGCTGGACAGGGGTGGGGAATGAGCAGTTCTTC.

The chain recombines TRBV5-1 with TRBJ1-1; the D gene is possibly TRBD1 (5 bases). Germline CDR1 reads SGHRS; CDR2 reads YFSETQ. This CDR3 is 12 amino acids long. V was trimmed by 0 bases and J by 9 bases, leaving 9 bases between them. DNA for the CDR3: TGCGCCAGCAGCTTGGATCAGGGAAAAGCTTTCTTT. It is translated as CASSLDQGKAFF.

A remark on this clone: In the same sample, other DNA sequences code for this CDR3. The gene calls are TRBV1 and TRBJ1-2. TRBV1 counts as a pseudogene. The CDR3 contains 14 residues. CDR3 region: CTSSTVLALYGYTF. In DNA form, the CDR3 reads TGCACCAGCAGCACGGTACTCGCCCTCTATGGCTATACCTTC.

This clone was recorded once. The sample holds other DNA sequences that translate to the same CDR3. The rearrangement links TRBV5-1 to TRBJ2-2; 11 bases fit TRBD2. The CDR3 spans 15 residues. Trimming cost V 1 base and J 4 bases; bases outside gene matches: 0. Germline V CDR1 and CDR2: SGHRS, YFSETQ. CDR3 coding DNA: TGCGCCAGCAGCTTGACTAGCGGGAGCACCGGGGAGCTGTTTTTT. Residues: CASSLTSGSTGELFF.

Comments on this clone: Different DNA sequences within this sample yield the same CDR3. The DNA of the CDR3 is TGTGCCAGCAGCCAAGACAGGGTGAACACTGAAGCTTTCTTT. This codes for CASSQDRVNTEAFF. V gene TRBV4-2 combines with J gene TRBJ1-1, with D possibly matching TRBD1 (5 bases). The ends were cut back, 0 bases at V and 0 bases at J, with 5 bases in the middle. This CDR3 spans 14 amino acids. The germline CDR1 and CDR2 sequences are LGHNA and YNFKEQ.

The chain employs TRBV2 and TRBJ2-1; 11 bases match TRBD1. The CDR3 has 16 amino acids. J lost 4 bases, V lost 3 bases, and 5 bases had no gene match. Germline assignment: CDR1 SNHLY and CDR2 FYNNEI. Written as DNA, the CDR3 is TGTGCCAGCAGTGAGTGGGACAGGGGGAGTTACAATGAGCAGTTCTTC. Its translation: CASSEWDRGSYNEQFF.

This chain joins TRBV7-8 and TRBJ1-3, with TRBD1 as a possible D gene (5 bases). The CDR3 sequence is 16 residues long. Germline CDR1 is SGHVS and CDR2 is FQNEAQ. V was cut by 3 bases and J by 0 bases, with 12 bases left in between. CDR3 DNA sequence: TGTGCCAGCAGCTTGGGGGGTGTTAGCTCTGGAAACACCATATATTTT. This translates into CASSLGGVSSGNTIYF.

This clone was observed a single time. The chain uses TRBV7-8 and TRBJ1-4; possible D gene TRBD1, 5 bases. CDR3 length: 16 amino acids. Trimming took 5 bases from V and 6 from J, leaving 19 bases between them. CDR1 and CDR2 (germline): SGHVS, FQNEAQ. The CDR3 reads CASSPSGGGGYEKLFF. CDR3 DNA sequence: TGTGCCAGCAGCCCCAGTGGGGGGGGAGGGTATGAAAAACTGTTTTTT.

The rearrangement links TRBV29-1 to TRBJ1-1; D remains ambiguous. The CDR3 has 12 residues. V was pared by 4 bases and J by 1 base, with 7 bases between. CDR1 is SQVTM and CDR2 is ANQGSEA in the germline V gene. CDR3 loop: CSVGTTNTEAFF. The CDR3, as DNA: TGCAGCGTTGGTACAACGAACACTGAAGCTTTCTTT.

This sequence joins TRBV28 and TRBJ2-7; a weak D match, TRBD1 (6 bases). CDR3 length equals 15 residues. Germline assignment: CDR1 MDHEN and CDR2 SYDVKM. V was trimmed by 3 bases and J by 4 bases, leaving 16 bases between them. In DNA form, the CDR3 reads TGTGCCAGCAGTTTGGGGACATCGAAGGGTTACGAGCAGTACTTC. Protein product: CASSLGTSKGYEQYF. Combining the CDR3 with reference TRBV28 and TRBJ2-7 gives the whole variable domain DVKVTQSSRYLVKRTGEKVFLECVQDMDHENMFWYRQDPGLGLRLIYFSYDVKMKEKGDIPEGYSVSREKKERFSLILESASTNQTSMYLCASSLGTSKGYEQYFGPGTRLTVT.

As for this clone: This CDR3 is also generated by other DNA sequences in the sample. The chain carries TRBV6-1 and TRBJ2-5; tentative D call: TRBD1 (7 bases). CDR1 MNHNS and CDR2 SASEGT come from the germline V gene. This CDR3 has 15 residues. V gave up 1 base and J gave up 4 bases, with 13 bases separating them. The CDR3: CASSEENRGGETQYF. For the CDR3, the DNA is TGTGCCAGCAGTGAAGAGAACAGGGGAGGAGAGACCCAGTACTTC.

This CDR3 is CASSLLGPGTYGYTF. As DNA, the CDR3 is TGTGCCAGCAGCTTATTGGGACCTGGGACGTATGGCTACACCTTC. The chain couples TRBV13 to TRBJ1-2; a possible D gene is TRBD1 (5 bases). V was pared by 2 bases and J by 5 bases, with 15 bases between. The CDR3 has 15 residues. Germline CDR1 PRHDT, CDR2 FYEKMQ (reference sequence).

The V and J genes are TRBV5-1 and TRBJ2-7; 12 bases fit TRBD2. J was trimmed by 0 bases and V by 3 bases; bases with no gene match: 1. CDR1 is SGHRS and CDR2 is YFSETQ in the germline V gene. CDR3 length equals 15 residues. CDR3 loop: CASSWTSGASYEQYF. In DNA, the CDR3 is TGCGCCAGCAGCTGGACTAGCGGGGCCTCCTACGAGCAGTACTTC.

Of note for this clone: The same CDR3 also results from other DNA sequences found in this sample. The CDR3 reads CASSVEGGNTIYF. As DNA, the CDR3 is TGTGCCAGCAGCGTAGAGGGGGGAAACACCATATATTTT. The chain has TRBV9 and TRBJ1-3; possibly TRBD1 for D (5 bases). From germline, CDR1 is SGDLS and CDR2 YYNGEE. The CDR3 is 13 residues long. V was cut by 0 bases and J by 4 bases, with 5 bases left in between.

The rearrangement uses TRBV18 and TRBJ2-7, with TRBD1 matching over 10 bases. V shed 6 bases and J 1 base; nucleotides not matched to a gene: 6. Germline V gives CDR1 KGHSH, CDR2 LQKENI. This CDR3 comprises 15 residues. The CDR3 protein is CASSSDRGPSYEQYF. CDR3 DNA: TGTGCCAGCTCGTCAGACAGGGGGCCTTCCTACGAGCAGTACTTC.

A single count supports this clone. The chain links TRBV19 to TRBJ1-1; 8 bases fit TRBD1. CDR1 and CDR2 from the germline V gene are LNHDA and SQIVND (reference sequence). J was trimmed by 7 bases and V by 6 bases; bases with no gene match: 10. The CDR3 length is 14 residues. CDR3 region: CASSPDRATREAFF. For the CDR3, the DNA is TGTGCCAGTAGCCCGGACAGGGCTACGCGTGAAGCTTTCTTT.

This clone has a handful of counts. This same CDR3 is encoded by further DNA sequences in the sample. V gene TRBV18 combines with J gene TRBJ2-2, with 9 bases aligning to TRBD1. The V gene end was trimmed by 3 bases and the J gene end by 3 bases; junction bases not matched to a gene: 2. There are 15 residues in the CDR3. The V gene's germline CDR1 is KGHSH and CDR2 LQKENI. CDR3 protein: CASSPRTGDTGELFF. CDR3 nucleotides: TGTGCCAGCTCACCGAGGACAGGGGACACCGGGGAGCTGTTTTTT.

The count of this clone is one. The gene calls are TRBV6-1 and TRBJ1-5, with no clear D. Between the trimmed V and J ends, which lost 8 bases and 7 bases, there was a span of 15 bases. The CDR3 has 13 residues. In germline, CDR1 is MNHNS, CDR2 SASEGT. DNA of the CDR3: TGTGCCAGCCTGTCGGGGATAAGGCAGCCCCAGCATTTT. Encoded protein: CASLSGIRQPQHF.